This TCR beta chain was recovered during a study of vaccination and CD4 T cells after COVID-19. Study background: The authors gave control cultures a CEFX pool, an HIV-1 Nef pool, or no peptide. General study results and limits: Within the convalescent patients, spike mono-reactivity was found in 304 of 307 vaccine-specific clones.

The treatment here: roughly 10-day PBMC culture with coronavirus spike peptide pools or control peptides (ViraFEST assay). After expanding antigen-specific T cells with peptide pools, ViraFEST sequenced their TCRs. Of note for this clonotype: Antigen specificity is unknown.

An Oncomine TCR Beta short-read assay was used to sequence the DNA from cultured CD4+ T cells. Scientists extracted genomic DNA from CD4+ T cells grown in culture. TCRdb re-derived calls from the PCR reads in MiXCR, one entry per CDR3 protein. The table has some 23,000 distinct CDR3 sequences, roughly 67% seen once. The receptor's source is a human donor who received a COVID-19 vaccine. Here the sequenced sample was CD4+ T cells from blood, cultured in vitro, taken after SARS-CoV-2 vaccination.

CDR3 DNA sequence: TGTGCCAGCAGTTTATTGGGCAGGATGAACACTGAAGCTTTCTTT. Its protein product is CASSLLGRMNTEAFF. This rearrangement joins TRBV27 to TRBJ1-1; no definite D call. The CDR3 contains 15 residues. The ends were cut back, 1 base at V and 0 bases at J, with 9 bases in the middle. Germline V lookup: CDR1 MNHEY, CDR2 SMNVEV (reference sequence).